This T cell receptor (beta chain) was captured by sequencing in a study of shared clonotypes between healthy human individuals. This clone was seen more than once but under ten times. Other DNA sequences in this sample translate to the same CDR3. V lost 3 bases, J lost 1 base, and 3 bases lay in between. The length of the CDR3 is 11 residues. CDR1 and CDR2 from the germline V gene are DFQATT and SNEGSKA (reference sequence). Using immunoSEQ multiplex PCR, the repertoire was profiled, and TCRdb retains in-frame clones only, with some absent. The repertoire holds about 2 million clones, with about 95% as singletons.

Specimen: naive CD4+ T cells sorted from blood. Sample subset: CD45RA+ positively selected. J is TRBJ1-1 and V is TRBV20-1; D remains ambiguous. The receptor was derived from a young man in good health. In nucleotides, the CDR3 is TGCAGTGCTAGTGGGAACACTGAAGCTTTCTTT. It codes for CSASGNTEAFF.